This T cell receptor beta chain comes out of a study of cytomegalovirus exposure and HLA in healthy donors. Broader study findings: 150 or so TCR beta chains were listed as cytomegalovirus-associated.

This PCR relied on a set of 60 Vbeta primers and 13 Jbeta primers. TCRdb's copy holds only in-frame clones and misses some; the assay was immunoSEQ multiplex PCR. Here the sample spans around 120,000 clones, 75% to 85% being singletons. In regard to this clone: Its antigen is unknown.

V was trimmed by 4 bases and J by 6 bases, leaving 8 bases between them. Germline V gives CDR1 DFQATT, CDR2 SNEGSKA (reference sequence). CDR3 length: 11 residues. The sequence came from a woman aged 50 to 60 in good health and CMV-seropositive. The chain uses TRBV20-1 and TRBJ2-3; D is unresolved. Material for sequencing was PBMCs. The CDR3 DNA reads as TGCAGTGCTACCCGTTCGGATACGCAGTATTTT. This gives the protein CSATRSDTQYF.